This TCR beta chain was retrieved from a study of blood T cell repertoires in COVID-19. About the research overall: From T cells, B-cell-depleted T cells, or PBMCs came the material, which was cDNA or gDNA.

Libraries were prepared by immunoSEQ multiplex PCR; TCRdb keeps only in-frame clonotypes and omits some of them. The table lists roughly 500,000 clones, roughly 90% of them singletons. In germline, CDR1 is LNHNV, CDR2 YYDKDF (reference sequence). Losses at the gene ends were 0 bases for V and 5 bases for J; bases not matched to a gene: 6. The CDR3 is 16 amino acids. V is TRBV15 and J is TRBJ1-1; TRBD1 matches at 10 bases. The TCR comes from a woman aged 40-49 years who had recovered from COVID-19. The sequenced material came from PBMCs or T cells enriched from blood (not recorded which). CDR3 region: CATSRDRGTGVTEAFF. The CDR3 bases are TGTGCCACCAGCAGAGATCGAGGGACAGGGGTGACTGAAGCTTTCTTT.